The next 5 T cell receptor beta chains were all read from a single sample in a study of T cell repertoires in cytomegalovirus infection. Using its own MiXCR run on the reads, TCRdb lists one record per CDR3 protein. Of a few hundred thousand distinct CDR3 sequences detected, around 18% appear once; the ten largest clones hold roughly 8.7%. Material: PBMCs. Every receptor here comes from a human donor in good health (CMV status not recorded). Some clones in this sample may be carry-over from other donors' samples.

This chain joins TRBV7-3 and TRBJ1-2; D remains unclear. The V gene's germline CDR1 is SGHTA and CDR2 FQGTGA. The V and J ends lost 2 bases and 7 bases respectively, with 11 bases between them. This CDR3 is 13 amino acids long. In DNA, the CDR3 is TGTGCCAGCAGCTTAGAGTACGAAGGTGGCTACACCTTC. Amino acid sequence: CASSLEYEGGYTF.

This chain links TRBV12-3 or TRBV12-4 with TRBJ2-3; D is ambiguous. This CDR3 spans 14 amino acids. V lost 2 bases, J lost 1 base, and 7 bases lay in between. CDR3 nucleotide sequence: TGTGCCAGCAGTTTATCAAAGGGCACAGATACGCAGTATTTT. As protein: CASSLSKGTDTQYF.

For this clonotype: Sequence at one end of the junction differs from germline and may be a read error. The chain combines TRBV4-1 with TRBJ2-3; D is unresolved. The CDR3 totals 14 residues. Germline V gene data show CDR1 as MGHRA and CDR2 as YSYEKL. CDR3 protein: CASSQEETTDTQYF. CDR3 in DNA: TGTGCCAGCAGCCAAGAGGAGACCACAGATACGCAGTATTTT.

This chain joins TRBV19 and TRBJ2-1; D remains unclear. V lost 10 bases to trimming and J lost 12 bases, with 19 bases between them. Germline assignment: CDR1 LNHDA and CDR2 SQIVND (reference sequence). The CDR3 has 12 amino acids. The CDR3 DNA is TGTGCCATCCTGGACCTACAGCTGGTGCAGTTCTTC. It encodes CAILDLQLVQFF.

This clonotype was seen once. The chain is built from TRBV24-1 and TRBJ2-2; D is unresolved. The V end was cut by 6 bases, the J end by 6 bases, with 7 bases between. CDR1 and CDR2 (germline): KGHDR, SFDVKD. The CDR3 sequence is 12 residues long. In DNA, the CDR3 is TGTGCCACCAGTCACCTTTCCGGGGAGCTGTTTTTT. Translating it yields CATSHLSGELFF.